The 21 T cell receptor beta chains in this list originate from one sample, sequenced in a study of blood T cells in healthy people across ages. Together with a sample-barcoded 5' primer, a J-beta primer mix was included in a second PCR lasting about 7 to 11 cycles. One entry per CDR3 protein, called by TCRdb with MiXCR from the 5' RACE reads. Of hundreds of thousands of distinct CDR3 sequences detected, about 43% appear once; the ten largest clones hold approximately 29%. Sequencing input: blood. The source of these receptors is a man older than 75 in good health.

The chain is built from TRBV10-3 and TRBJ2-4, with D perhaps matching TRBD1 (7 bases). There are 19 residues in the CDR3. The V and J ends lost 11 bases and 0 bases respectively, with 29 bases between them. Germline assignment: CDR1 ENHRY and CDR2 SYGVKD. As DNA, the CDR3 is TGTGCCGTCAAGAGCTCCGAGGGGGCGGAGGGGGGAGCCAAAAACATTCAGTACTTC. This codes for CAVKSSEGAEGGAKNIQYF.

In its sample, this clonotype was seen a few times. This sequence joins TRBV7-2 and TRBJ2-3; 8 positions match TRBD1. The length of the CDR3 is 16 residues. Germline values: CDR1 SGHTA, CDR2 FQGNSA. V lost 4 bases, J lost 1 base, and 7 bases stayed unmatched. In DNA, the CDR3 is TGTGCCAGCAGCTACGGACAGGGACAAGGCACAGATACGCAGTATTTT. Translated, it gives CASSYGQGQGTDTQYF.

The gene calls are TRBV12-3 or TRBV12-4 and TRBJ2-7, with 12 bases fitting TRBD1. The CDR3 spans 16 residues. Trimming took 6 bases from V and 6 from J; bases not matched to a gene: 12. CDR3 sequence: CASSRNPGTGGTEQYF. CDR3 bases: TGTGCCAGCAGCAGAAACCCCGGGACAGGGGGCACCGAGCAGTACTTC.

The chain uses TRBV7-3 and TRBJ2-1; a possible D gene is TRBD1 (6 bases). Trimming took 5 bases from V and 4 from J, leaving 24 bases between them. The CDR3 extends over 18 amino acids. CDR1 SGHTA and CDR2 FQGTGA come from the germline V gene. CDR3 sequence (DNA): TGTGCCAGCAGCCCAGACCCAGGGGCGAACCCCCTATACAATGAGCAGTTCTTC. This sequence encodes CASSPDPGANPLYNEQFF.

This clonotype was recorded once. The rearrangement joins TRBV6-2 or TRBV6-3 to TRBJ1-3; D ambiguous. This CDR3 region has 18 residues. V was shortened by 6 bases and J by 1 base, with 22 bases between the two germline ends. Germline lookup yields CDR1 MNHEY and CDR2 SVGEGT. The CDR3 sequence is CASRRILGGGRSGNTIYF. CDR3 bases: TGTGCCAGCAGGCGAATCCTGGGAGGCGGGAGGTCTGGAAACACCATATATTTT.

Comments on this clonotype: It may be a read error: a sequence one base away is much more abundant. The rearrangement links TRBV6-1 to TRBJ2-1, with no clear D. Germline V CDR1 and CDR2: MNHNS, SASEGT. The CDR3 is 14 amino acids. CDR3 DNA: TGTGCCGGCAGTGTGGGCAGCTCCTACAATGAGCAGTTCTTC. Amino acids: CAGSVGSSYNEQFF.

The chain uses TRBV10-3 and TRBJ2-7, with 12 nucleotides matching TRBD2. Germline V gives CDR1 ENHRY, CDR2 SYGVKD. Trimming cost V 0 bases and J 3 bases; bases outside gene matches: 3. The CDR3 has 16 residues. The CDR3 protein is CAISESTSGSDYEQYF. CDR3 nucleotides: TGTGCCATCAGTGAGTCGACTAGCGGGAGTGACTACGAGCAGTACTTC.

This sequence joins TRBV5-4 and TRBJ2-5; no firm D call. This CDR3 region has 14 residues. Germline V CDR1 and CDR2: SGHNT, YYREEE (reference sequence). The ends were cut back, 0 bases at V and 3 bases at J, with 9 bases in the middle. Here the CDR3 DNA reads TGTGCCAGCAGCTTGGAGGGCTCGAAAGAGACCCAGTACTTC. It codes for CASSLEGSKETQYF. The entire variable domain, with the rest obtained from reference TRBV5-4 and TRBJ2-5, is as follows: ETGVTQSPTHLIKTRGQQVTLRCSSQSGHNTVSWYQQALGQGPQFIFQYYREEENGRGNFPPRFSGLQFPNYSSELNVNALELDDSALYLCASSLEGSKETQYFGPGTRLLVL.

V usage is TRBV5-1 and J usage is TRBJ2-1, with D perhaps matching TRBD1 (6 bases). The tail of the sequence fits TRBJ2-7 better, so the J call may be wrong. The CDR3 totals 14 residues. CDR1 SGHRS and CDR2 YFSETQ come from the germline V gene. The CDR3 DNA follows: TGCGCCGGCAACCGAGGGCAGGGGAACTACGAGCAGTACTTC. Its translation: CAGNRGQGNYEQYF.

This clonotype was counted a few times. The genes are TRBV25-1 and TRBJ1-2; no clear D. CDR1 is MGHDK and CDR2 is SYGVNS in the germline V gene. Trimming stripped 7 bases from V and 8 bases from J, with 14 bases between. The CDR3 is 12 residues long. CDR3 amino acids: CASMVGSGGYTF. In nucleotides, the CDR3 is TGTGCCAGCATGGTAGGTTCGGGAGGCTACACCTTC.

J is TRBJ2-1 and V is TRBV29-1, with 11 bases fitting TRBD2. Germline V lookup: CDR1 SQVTM, CDR2 ANQGSEA. The CDR3 extends over 14 amino acids. J was trimmed by 7 bases and V by 7 bases; bases with no gene match: 9. The CDR3 protein is CSDRSGRARNEQFF. As DNA, the CDR3 is TGCAGCGACCGTAGCGGGAGGGCCAGGAATGAGCAGTTCTTC.

This clonotype occurred a few times. CDR3 coding DNA: TGCAGTGCTAGAGCGGGGCGAAACTATGGCTACACCTTC. This gives the protein CSARAGRNYGYTF. The chain recombines TRBV20-1 with TRBJ1-2; tentatively, D is TRBD1 (5 bases). The CDR3 is made up of 13 amino acids. V was shortened by 1 base and J by 2 bases, with 8 bases between the two germline ends. Germline loops: CDR1 DFQATT, CDR2 SNEGSKA (reference sequence).

This clonotype was recorded at least ten times. The chain carries TRBV29-1 and TRBJ2-6, with 10 bases matching TRBD1. The ends lost 7 bases at V and 0 bases at J; junction bases unmatched: 6. CDR1 and CDR2 (germline): SQVTM, ANQGSEA. The CDR3 consists of 16 residues. The CDR3 sequence: CSAGGQGDSGANVLTF. The DNA for the CDR3 is TGCAGCGCGGGTGGACAGGGGGACTCTGGGGCCAACGTCCTGACTTTC.

V is TRBV11-2 and J is TRBJ1-2; D is uncertain. Germline CDR1 is SGHAT and CDR2 is FQNNGV. V lost 1 base, J lost 5 bases, and 11 bases lay in between. This CDR3 has 14 amino acids. Here the CDR3 reads CASSLVTSGYGYTF. As DNA, the CDR3 is TGTGCCAGCAGCTTAGTAACCAGCGGATATGGCTACACCTTC.

This clonotype has ten or more counts. The genes are TRBV18 and TRBJ2-1, with TRBD2 as a possible D gene (6 bases). The CDR3 extends over 13 amino acids. Trimming removed 2 bases at V and 8 bases at J, with 10 bases between. CDR1 KGHSH and CDR2 LQKENI come from the germline V gene. The CDR3 here is CASSPETRDEQFF. Here the CDR3 DNA reads TGTGCCAGCTCACCAGAGACTAGAGATGAGCAGTTCTTC.

The chain recombines TRBV20-1 with TRBJ2-1; no clear D gene. Trimming left V 5 bases short and J 0 bases short, with 17 bases between. The CDR3 contains 16 residues. Germline CDR1 is DFQATT and CDR2 is SNEGSKA (reference sequence). The CDR3 DNA reads TGCAGTGCTGCCCCCGCCGGCACCAGCTCCTACAATGAGCAGTTCTTC. It yields the protein CSAAPAGTSSYNEQFF.

In this sample, this clonotype turned up many times. The chain links TRBV4-1 to TRBJ2-5, with 11 bases matching TRBD1. CDR3 length: 16 residues. J gave up 1 base and V 3 bases, and 4 bases lay outside the gene matches. Germline lookup yields CDR1 MGHRA and CDR2 YSYEKL. The CDR3 nucleotides read TGCGCCAGCAGCCAGGATGGGACAGGGGGCCAAGAGACCCAGTACTTC. Its protein product is CASSQDGTGGQETQYF.

This chain connects TRBV3-1 to TRBJ2-2; D gene unclear. Germline V gene sequence: CDR1 LGHDT, CDR2 YNNKEL (reference sequence). V was shortened by 3 bases and J by 8 bases, with 22 bases between the two germline ends. This CDR3 has 17 residues. This chain's CDR3 is CASSQRPRRPQRGELFF. The CDR3 DNA is TGTGCCAGCAGCCAGCGGCCCCGCAGGCCTCAAAGGGGGGAGCTGTTTTTT.

This clonotype has only one observation. The V call is TRBV12-3 or TRBV12-4, the J call TRBJ2-5; weak D call: TRBD1 (6 bases). Trimming cost V 5 bases and J 0 bases, with 10 bases left between them. The CDR3 is made up of 14 amino acids. CDR3 DNA sequence: TGTGCCAGCAGTCGGGGACATAACCAAGAGACCCAGTACTTC. Translating gives CASSRGHNQETQYF.

The CDR3 DNA sequence: TGCAGCGTGGCGTCTGGGAACACTGAAGCTTTCTTT. Translated: CSVASGNTEAFF. The gene calls are TRBV29-1 and TRBJ1-1, with no clear D. The CDR3 has 12 residues. Trimming removed 6 bases at V and 1 base at J, with 9 bases between. Germline-derived CDR1 and CDR2 are SQVTM and ANQGSEA.

This clonotype was counted only a few times. The chain combines TRBV29-1 with TRBJ1-5; 8 bases match TRBD1. This CDR3 spans 13 amino acids. After removal of 5 bases from V and 6 bases from J, the junction contained 6 bases not matched to a gene. CDR1 and CDR2 from the germline V gene are SQVTM and ANQGSEA. In nucleotides, the CDR3 is TGCAGCGTTACAGGGGGTATCGGTCAGCCCCAGCATTTT. Its protein is CSVTGGIGQPQHF.